This T cell receptor beta chain was sequenced in a study of CXCR3-negative and CXCR3-positive naive CD8 T cells. Study conclusions and caveats: Greater hydrophobicity was found in TRB CDR3s of CXCR3-positive naive cells than of CXCR3-negative naive cells. Naive cells used TRBV-TRBJ genes in much the same way whether CXCR3-negative or CXCR3-positive; memory cells did not.

This CDR3 has 15 residues. Germline loops: CDR1 MNHEY, CDR2 SVGEGT. By phenotype, naive CD8+ T cells were CD45RO-CCR7+CD27+CD95-. The libraries of TRB cDNA were constructed through 5' RACE using UMI labels. After re-calling the 5' RACE reads, TCRdb lists one entry per CDR3 protein, DNA absent. The sample's table shows 75,000 or so distinct CDR3 sequences. Note on this clonotype: Its antigen is still unknown.

The chain employs TRBV6-2 or TRBV6-3 and TRBJ2-7; TCRdb outputs TRBD1, but without DNA this stays unchecked. The sequence came from a human donor in good health. Some clones in this sample may be carry-over from other donors' samples. The sequenced sample consisted of naive CXCR3- CD8+ T cells from blood. This sample's subset: CD45RO-CCR7+CD27+CD95- naive CD8+ T cells lacking CXCR3 (TNR3-). The CDR3: CASTPGAPPFYEQYF.